This is a list of T cell receptor beta chains from one sample in a study of identical twins. TCRdb ran MiXCR on the 5' RACE reads and lists one entry per CDR3 protein. The table shows 450,000 or so distinct CDR3 sequences, with 14% occurring only once. A further study also used this sample, focusing on yellow fever vaccine responses in identical twins.

Input material: CD4+ T cells sorted from blood. The receptors here all came from a woman between 18 and 29 years old in good health. Each CDR3 is given with its conserved first and last residue. The D gene is left open where the match is weak.

CDR3 length,D gene,J gene,V gene,CDR3 protein
16,-,TRBJ2-5,TRBV7-2,CASSLGIAPAQETQYF
14,-,TRBJ1-6,TRBV12-3/TRBV12-4,CASSLVQGNSPLHF
17,TRBD2,TRBJ2-3,TRBV27,CASSSTTLAGRTDTQYF
18,TRBD1,TRBJ2-1,TRBV11-2,CASSTTKARTGSYNEQFF
14,TRBD2,TRBJ2-2,TRBV15,CATSRGGGTGELFF
13,-,TRBJ2-1,TRBV28,CASRLRENNEQFF
16,TRBD1,TRBJ2-3,TRBV5-1,CASSLGQGLGTDTQYF
14,-,TRBJ1-1,TRBV7-9,CASSSTTSYLEAFF
12,-,TRBJ2-7,TRBV9,CASSVEETEQYF
17,-,TRBJ2-3,TRBV24-1,CATSDLLTEPSTDTQYF
14,-,TRBJ1-5,TRBV12-3/TRBV12-4,CASSLEVRNQPQHF
15,-,TRBJ2-1,TRBV9,CASSVDQGRYNEQFF
12,-,TRBJ2-7,TRBV12-3/TRBV12-4,CASSPTPYEQYF
16,TRBD2,TRBJ2-1,TRBV10-1,CASSEFKGLAGGDKFF
15,-,TRBJ2-1,TRBV4-3,CASSLDYRSNNEQFF
14,-,TRBJ2-5,TRBV3-1,CASSLQSGQETQYF
14,-,TRBJ1-1,TRBV3-1,CASSQEGWNTEAFF
15,TRBD1,TRBJ2-2,TRBV4-3,CASSNRDRDTGELFF
16,-,TRBJ2-1,TRBV29-1,CSVVRLQDRPYNEQFF
13,-,TRBJ2-7,TRBV12-3/TRBV12-4,CASSLMREGEQYF
17,-,TRBJ2-3,TRBV7-9,CASSQPPGAPSTDTQYF
14,-,TRBJ1-5,TRBV5-6,CASSSRQFNQPQHF
15,-,TRBJ2-7,TRBV28,CASSRLGQSTYEQYF
13,-,TRBJ2-1,TRBV6-1,CASSDGGAPEQFF
17,TRBD2,TRBJ2-3,TRBV7-8,CASSLFLGAGGPNTQYF
15,-,TRBJ1-2,TRBV4-2,CASSQEIGGNYGYTF
12,-,TRBJ2-7,TRBV16,CASSQSLHEQYF